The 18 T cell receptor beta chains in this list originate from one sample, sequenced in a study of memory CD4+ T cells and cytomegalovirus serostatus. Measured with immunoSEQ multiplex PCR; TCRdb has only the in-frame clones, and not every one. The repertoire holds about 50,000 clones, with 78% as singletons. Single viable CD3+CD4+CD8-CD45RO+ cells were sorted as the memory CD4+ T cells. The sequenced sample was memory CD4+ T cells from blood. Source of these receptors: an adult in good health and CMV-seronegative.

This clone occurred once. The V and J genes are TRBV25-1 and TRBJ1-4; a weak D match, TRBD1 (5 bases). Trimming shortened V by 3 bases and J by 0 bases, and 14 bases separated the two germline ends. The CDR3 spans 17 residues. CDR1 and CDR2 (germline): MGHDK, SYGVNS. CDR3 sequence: CASSDQKQDTTNEKLFF. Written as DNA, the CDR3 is TGTGCCAGCAGTGATCAGAAACAGGACACAACTAATGAAAAACTGTTTTTT.

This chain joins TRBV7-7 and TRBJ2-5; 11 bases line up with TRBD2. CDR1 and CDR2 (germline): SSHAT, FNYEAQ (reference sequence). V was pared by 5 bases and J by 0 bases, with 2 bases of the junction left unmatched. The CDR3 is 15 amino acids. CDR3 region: CASSPSGGYQETQYF. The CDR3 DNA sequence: TGTGCCAGCAGCCCTAGCGGGGGGTACCAAGAGACCCAGTACTTC.

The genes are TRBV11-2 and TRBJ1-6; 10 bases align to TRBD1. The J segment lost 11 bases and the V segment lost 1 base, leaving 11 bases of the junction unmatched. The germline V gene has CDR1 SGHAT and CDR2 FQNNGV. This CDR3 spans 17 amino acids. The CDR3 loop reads CASSLGGQGPIGAPLHF. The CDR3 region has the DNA TGTGCCAGCAGCTTAGGGGGACAGGGGCCCATCGGGGCACCCCTCCACTTT.

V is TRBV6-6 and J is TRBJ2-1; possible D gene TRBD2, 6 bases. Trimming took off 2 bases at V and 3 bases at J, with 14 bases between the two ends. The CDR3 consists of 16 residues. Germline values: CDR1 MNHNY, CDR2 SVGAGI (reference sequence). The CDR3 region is CASSYPRRGFYNEQFF. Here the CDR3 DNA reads TGTGCCAGCAGTTACCCACGGCGGGGATTCTACAATGAGCAGTTCTTC.

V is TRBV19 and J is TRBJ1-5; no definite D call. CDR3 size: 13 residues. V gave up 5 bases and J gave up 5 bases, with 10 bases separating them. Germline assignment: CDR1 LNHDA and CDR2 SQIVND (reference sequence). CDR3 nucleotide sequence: TGTGCCAGTAGTCCCAGGAGGGATCAGCCCCAGCATTTT. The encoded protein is CASSPRRDQPQHF.

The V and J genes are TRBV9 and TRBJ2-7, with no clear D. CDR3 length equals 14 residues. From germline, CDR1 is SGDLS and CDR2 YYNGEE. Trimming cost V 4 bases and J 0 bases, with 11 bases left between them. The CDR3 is CASSRTRSSYEQYF. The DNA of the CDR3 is TGTGCCAGCAGCCGGACCCGGAGCTCCTACGAGCAGTACTTC.

CDR3 sequence (DNA): TGTGCCAGCAGTCCGTCTCGACAGGGCCCAGGATATAAGTCCTACGAGCAGTACTTC. It yields the protein CASSPSRQGPGYKSYEQYF. The chain recombines TRBV28 with TRBJ2-7; the match to TRBD1 covers 7 bases. V lost 5 bases to trimming and J lost 1 base; unmatched junction nucleotides: 20. The CDR3 covers 19 residues. Germline V gives CDR1 MDHEN, CDR2 SYDVKM.

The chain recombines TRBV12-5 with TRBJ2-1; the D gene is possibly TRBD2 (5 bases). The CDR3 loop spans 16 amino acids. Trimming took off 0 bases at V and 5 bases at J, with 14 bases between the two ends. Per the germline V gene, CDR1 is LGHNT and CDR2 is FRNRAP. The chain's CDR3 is CASGLVLGRGHNEQFF. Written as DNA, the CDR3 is TGTGCTAGTGGTTTGGTACTTGGTCGAGGGCACAATGAGCAGTTCTTC. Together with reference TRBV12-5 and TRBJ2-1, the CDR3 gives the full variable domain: DARVTQTPRHKVTEMGQEVTMRCQPILGHNTVFWYRQTMMQGLELLAYFRNRAPLDDSGMPKDRFSAEMPDATLATLKIQPSEPRDSAVYFCASGLVLGRGHNEQFFGPGTRLTVL.

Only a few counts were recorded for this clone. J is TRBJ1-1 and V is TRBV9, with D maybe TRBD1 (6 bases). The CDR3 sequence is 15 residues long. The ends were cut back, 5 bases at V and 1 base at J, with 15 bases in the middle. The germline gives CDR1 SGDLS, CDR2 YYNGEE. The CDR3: CASSLLGGKNTEAFF. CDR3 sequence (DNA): TGTGCCAGCAGTCTCCTCGGGGGCAAGAACACTGAAGCTTTCTTT.

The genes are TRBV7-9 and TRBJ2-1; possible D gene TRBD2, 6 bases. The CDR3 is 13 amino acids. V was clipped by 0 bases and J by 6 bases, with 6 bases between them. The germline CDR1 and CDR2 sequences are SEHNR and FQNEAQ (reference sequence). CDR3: CASSLAGGNEQFF. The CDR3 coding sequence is TGTGCCAGCAGCTTAGCGGGAGGCAATGAGCAGTTCTTC.

The CDR3 DNA reads as TGTGCCAGCAGCTTAGGACAGGGAGGGAGCGAGAGCTCCTACGAGCAGTACTTC. This encodes CASSLGQGGSESSYEQYF. V gene TRBV7-8 combines with J gene TRBJ2-7; D possibly uses TRBD1 or TRBD2 (7 bases each). Germline assignment: CDR1 SGHVS and CDR2 FQNEAQ. The CDR3 spans 18 residues. Trimming took off 1 base at V and 0 bases at J, with 19 bases between the two ends.

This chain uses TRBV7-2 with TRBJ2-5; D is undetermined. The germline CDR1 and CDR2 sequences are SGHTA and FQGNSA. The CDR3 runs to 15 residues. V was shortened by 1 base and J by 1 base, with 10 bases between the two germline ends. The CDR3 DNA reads TGTGCCAGCAGCTTAGTTTCGGGTCCCCAAGAGACCCAGTACTTC. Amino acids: CASSLVSGPQETQYF.

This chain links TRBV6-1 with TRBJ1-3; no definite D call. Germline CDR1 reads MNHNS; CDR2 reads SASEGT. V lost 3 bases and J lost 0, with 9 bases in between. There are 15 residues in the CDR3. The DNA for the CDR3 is TGTGCCAGCAGTGAGTATCGGAGCTCTGGAAACACCATATATTTT. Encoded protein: CASSEYRSSGNTIYF.

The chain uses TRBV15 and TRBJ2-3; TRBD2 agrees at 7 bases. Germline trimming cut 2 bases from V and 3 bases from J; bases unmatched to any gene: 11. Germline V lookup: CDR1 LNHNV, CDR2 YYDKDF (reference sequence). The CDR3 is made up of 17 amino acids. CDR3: CATSRNMGLPGTDTQYF. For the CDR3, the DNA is TGTGCCACCAGCAGAAATATGGGACTACCGGGGACAGATACGCAGTATTTT.

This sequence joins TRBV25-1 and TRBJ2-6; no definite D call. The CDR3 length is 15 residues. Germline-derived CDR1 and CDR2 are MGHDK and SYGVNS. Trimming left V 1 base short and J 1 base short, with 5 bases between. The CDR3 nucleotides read TGTGCCAGCAGTGAATCTGGGTCTGGGGCCAACGTCCTGACTTTC. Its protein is CASSESGSGANVLTF.

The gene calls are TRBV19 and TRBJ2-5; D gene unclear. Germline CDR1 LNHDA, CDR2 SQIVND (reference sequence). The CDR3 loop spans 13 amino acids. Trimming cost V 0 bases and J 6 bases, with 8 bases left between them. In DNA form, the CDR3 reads TGTGCCAGTAGTATAGAGGGGTGGCAGACCCAGTACTTC. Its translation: CASSIEGWQTQYF.

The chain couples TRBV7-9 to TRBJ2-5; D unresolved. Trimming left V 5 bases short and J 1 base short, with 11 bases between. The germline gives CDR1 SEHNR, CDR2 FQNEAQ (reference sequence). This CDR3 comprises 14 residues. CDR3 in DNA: TGTGCCAGCAGCCGCACCATTACCCAAGAGACCCAGTACTTC. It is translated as CASSRTITQETQYF.

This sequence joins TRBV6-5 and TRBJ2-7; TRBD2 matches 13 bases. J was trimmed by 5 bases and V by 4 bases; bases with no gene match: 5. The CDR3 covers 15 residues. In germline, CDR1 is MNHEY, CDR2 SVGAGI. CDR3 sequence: CASSSSGTSGNEQYF. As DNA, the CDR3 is TGTGCCAGCAGTTCTTCCGGGACTAGCGGGAACGAGCAGTACTTC.